The T cell receptor (beta chain) described here comes from a study of control samples from healthy donors and cancer patients. The germline CDR1 and CDR2 sequences are LGHNT and FRNRAP. With 3 bases removed from V and 2 bases from J, the gap between germline ends came to 13 bases. The CDR3 is made up of 15 amino acids. Profiling relied on immunoSEQ multiplex PCR, and the TCRdb table lists in-frame clones only, not all of them. The sample carries 250,000 to 300,000 clones, about 80% recorded once. The sequence derives from a woman in her fifties or sixties with lung cancer. The chain couples TRBV12-5 to TRBJ2-5; D might be TRBD2 (6 bases). Sequencing was carried out using PBMCs. The DNA for the CDR3 is TGTGCTAGTGGTTTTGGATCCGGGGGACAAGAGACCCAGTACTTC. Residues: CASGFGSGGQETQYF. The full variable domain, in which reference TRBV12-5 and TRBJ2-5 provide the parts outside the CDR3, is DARVTQTPRHKVTEMGQEVTMRCQPILGHNTVFWYRQTMMQGLELLAYFRNRAPLDDSGMPKDRFSAEMPDATLATLKIQPSEPRDSAVYFCASGFGSGGQETQYFGPGTRLLVL.